The next 15 T cell receptor beta chains were all read from a single sample in a study of T cells in Graves' hyperthyroidism and ophthalmopathy (dated by TCRdb to about 2019). Library generation was performed with multiplex PCR. The run used an Illumina HiSeq 2000. TCR beta CDR3 regions were amplified from RNA transcripts. The first round of RT-PCR for the TCR CDR3 was performed with the HTBI primer set and the Qiagen OneStep RT-PCR kit. TCRdb trimmed the raw reads at Q25, called clones with MiXCR and kept productive beta chains. Entries that share a CDR3 protein sequence are merged under the most common genes and DNA. The sample yields 300,000 to 450,000 distinct CDR3 sequences; 15% to 20% were counted once. The ten largest make up 30% to 40% of the sample. Sequenced sample: blood. The receptors derive from a woman in her 30s with Graves' hyperthyroidism that later progressed to Graves' ophthalmopathy.

This clonotype was seen a few times. The CDR3 nucleotides read TGTGCCAGCAGTTATAGGCGACAAGGGGAATGGAACACCATATATTTT. Residues: CASSYRRQGEWNTIYF. This rearrangement joins TRBV7-9 to TRBJ1-3; weak D call: TRBD1 (5 bases). Germline CDR1 is SEHNR and CDR2 is FQNEAQ (reference sequence). V was cut by 6 bases and J by 7 bases, with 22 bases left in between. The CDR3 has 16 amino acids.

The chain joins TRBV11-2 to TRBJ2-1; 8 positions agree with TRBD2. Germline V gene data show CDR1 as SGHAT and CDR2 as FQNNGV. The CDR3 has 17 amino acids. Trimming took 5 bases from V and 3 from J; bases not matched to a gene: 12. In DNA form, the CDR3 reads TGTGCCAGCAGCGGAGCCCTTAGCGGGGCCTACTACAATGAGCAGTTCTTC. Translating gives CASSGALSGAYYNEQFF.

As to this clonotype: Since a much larger clone is just one base distant, this may be a read error. The chain is built from TRBV20-1 and TRBJ2-3; tentative D call: TRBD1 (5 bases). Germline CDR1 is DFQATT and CDR2 is SNEGSKA (reference sequence). Trimming pared 3 bases from V and 2 bases from J, leaving 18 bases between. The CDR3 covers 16 residues. DNA for the CDR3: TGCAGTGCTAGTGGGGCGGAAGTGGGCCCCACAGATACGCAGTATTTT. Protein product: CSASGAEVGPTDTQYF.

There are many counts of this clonotype. J is TRBJ2-7 and V is TRBV11-2; no clear D. The germline CDR1 and CDR2 sequences are SGHAT and FQNNGV. Trimming stripped 3 bases from V and 3 bases from J, with 6 bases between. This CDR3 comprises 12 residues. CDR3 in amino acids: CASSLRGYEQYF. The CDR3 nucleotides are TGTGCCAGCAGCTTGAGAGGCTACGAGCAGTACTTC. The variable domain in full, with the rest retrieved from reference TRBV11-2 and TRBJ2-7, is EAGVAQSPRYKIIEKRQSVAFWCNPISGHATLYWYQQILGQGPKLLIQFQNNGVVDDSQLPKDRFSAERLKGVDSTLKIQPAKLEDSAVYLCASSLRGYEQYFGPGTRLTVT.

The V call is TRBV12-3 or TRBV12-4, the J call TRBJ1-5; D call uncertain. Trimming took 4 bases from V and 5 from J, leaving 18 bases between them. The CDR3 length is 16 residues. CDR3 nucleotide sequence: TGTGCCAGCAGTTCCCACCAATTTGTTACTGATCAGCCCCAGCATTTT. Its protein is CASSSHQFVTDQPQHF.

This clonotype showed up just a few times. The rearrangement uses TRBV19 and TRBJ1-6; possibly TRBD1 for D (5 bases). This CDR3 region has 15 residues. Trimming removed 3 bases from V and 8 bases from J, with 14 bases in between. Germline V gene sequence: CDR1 LNHDA, CDR2 SQIVND (reference sequence). The CDR3 sequence: CASSMVEGIYSPLHF. The CDR3 nucleotides are TGTGCCAGTAGTATGGTGGAGGGGATTTATTCACCCCTCCACTTT.

The V call is TRBV29-1, the J call TRBJ1-2, with D possibly matching TRBD1 (5 bases). This CDR3 region has 14 residues. The ends were cut back, 0 bases at V and 5 bases at J, with 13 bases in the middle. Germline assignment: CDR1 SQVTM and CDR2 ANQGSEA. Written as DNA, the CDR3 is TGCAGCGTTGAAGATCCCCTCCGACAGTATGGCTACACCTTC. It yields the protein CSVEDPLRQYGYTF.

The table lists this clonotype with a few counts. The chain's CDR3 is CASSGTLREPLYNEQFF. The CDR3 bases are TGTGCCAGCAGCGGCACACTCCGGGAGCCCCTCTACAATGAGCAGTTCTTC. This chain joins TRBV7-9 and TRBJ2-1; tentatively, D is TRBD2 (6 bases). V was shortened by 5 bases and J by 3 bases, with 20 bases between the two germline ends. Germline CDR1 reads SEHNR; CDR2 reads FQNEAQ (reference sequence). The CDR3 loop spans 17 amino acids.

The table lists this clonotype with many counts. An end of the junction differs from the germline gene, which may be a read error. This rearrangement joins TRBV3-1 to TRBJ2-2; no reliable D call. Germline V gene data show CDR1 as LGHDT and CDR2 as YNNKEL (reference sequence). The CDR3 has 16 amino acids. The CDR3 coding sequence is TGTGCCAGCAGTCCCTGGCCAGCGCCAAACAGCGGGGAGCTGTTTTTT. This translates into CASSPWPAPNSGELFF.

This clonotype was found many times. The V gene is TRBV5-5, the J gene TRBJ1-1; D remains ambiguous. CDR3 length: 14 residues. Between the trimmed V and J ends, which lost 4 bases and 3 bases, there was a span of 13 bases. Germline-derived CDR1 and CDR2 are SGHKS and YYEKEE (reference sequence). The CDR3 reads CASSTARLDTEAFF. CDR3 DNA sequence: TGTGCCAGCAGCACCGCACGGTTGGACACTGAAGCTTTCTTT. Looking up the rest from reference TRBV5-5 and TRBJ1-1 gives the full variable domain: DAGVTQSPTHLIKTRGQQVTLRCSPISGHKSVSWYQQVLGQGPQFIFQYYEKEERGRGNFPDRFSARQFPNYSSELNVNALLLGDSALYLCASSTARLDTEAFFGQGTRLTVV.

A few counts support this clonotype. V is TRBV5-5 and J is TRBJ2-1, with D unclear. The CDR3 length is 15 residues. Germline CDR1 is SGHKS and CDR2 is YYEKEE (reference sequence). Trimming shortened V by 1 base and J by 0 bases, and 8 bases separated the two germline ends. DNA for the CDR3: TGTGCCAGCAGCTTGCGCTACAACTCCTACAATGAGCAGTTCTTC. This gives the protein CASSLRYNSYNEQFF.

This clonotype was observed many times. The chain is built from TRBV2 and TRBJ1-1; a weak D match, TRBD1 (5 bases). The CDR3 loop spans 16 amino acids. V was shortened by 3 bases and J by 6 bases, with 20 bases between the two germline ends. Germline CDR1 is SNHLY and CDR2 is FYNNEI. Written as DNA, the CDR3 is TGTGCCAGCAGTGATGGTTTCGGAAGGGGAATCTCTGAAGCTTTCTTT. As protein: CASSDGFGRGISEAFF. Supplemented by reference TRBV2 and TRBJ1-1, the full variable domain reads EPEVTQTPSHQVTQMGQEVILRCVPISNHLYFYWYRQILGQKVEFLVSFYNNEISEKSEIFDDQFSVERPDGSNFTLKIRSTKLEDSAMYFCASSDGFGRGISEAFFGQGTRLTVV.

The DNA of the CDR3 is TGCGCCAGCAGCCAAGAAGTGCCTTGGGGGAGCACCGGGGAGCTGTTTTTT. This sequence encodes CASSQEVPWGSTGELFF. V and J are TRBV4-1 and TRBJ2-2; D is possibly TRBD1 or TRBD2 (5 bases each). Germline CDR1 MGHRA, CDR2 YSYEKL. This CDR3 region has 17 residues. V lost 0 bases and J 4 bases, leaving 15 bases between the germline ends.

The chain joins TRBV12-3 or TRBV12-4 to TRBJ1-3, with D perhaps matching TRBD1 (5 bases). The V end was cut by 1 base, the J end by 5 bases, with 9 bases between. CDR3 length equals 14 residues. Here the CDR3 DNA reads TGTGCCAGCAGTTTAGACGGGGGTAGAAACACCATATATTTT. Translation gives CASSLDGGRNTIYF.

The V and J genes are TRBV20-1 and TRBJ1-5, with TRBD1 matching 7 bases. V trimming: 3 bases; J trimming: 0 bases; junction bases outside the gene matches: 2. CDR1 and CDR2 from the germline V gene are DFQATT and SNEGSKA (reference sequence). The CDR3 is 14 amino acids. In DNA form, the CDR3 reads TGCAGTGCTAGGGGACAGTATAGCAATCAGCCCCAGCATTTT. Its translation: CSARGQYSNQPQHF.